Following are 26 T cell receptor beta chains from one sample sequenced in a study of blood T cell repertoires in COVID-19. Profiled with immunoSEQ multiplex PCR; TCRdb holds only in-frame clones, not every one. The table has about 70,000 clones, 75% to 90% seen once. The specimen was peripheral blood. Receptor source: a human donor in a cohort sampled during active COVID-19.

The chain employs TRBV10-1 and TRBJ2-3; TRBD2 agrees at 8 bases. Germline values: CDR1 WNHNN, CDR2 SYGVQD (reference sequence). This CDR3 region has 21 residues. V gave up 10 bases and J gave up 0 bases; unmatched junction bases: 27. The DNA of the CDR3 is TGCGCCACTCCTCTTTATGCCCGAAGAGCGGGGGCCACCGCTAGCACAGATACGCAGTATTTT. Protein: CATPLYARRAGATASTDTQYF.

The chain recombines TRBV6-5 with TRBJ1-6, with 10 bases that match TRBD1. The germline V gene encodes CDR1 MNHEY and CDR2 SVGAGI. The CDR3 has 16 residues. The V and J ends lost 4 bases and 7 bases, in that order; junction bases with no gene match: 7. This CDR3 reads CASSSQTGGANSPLHF. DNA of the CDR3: TGTGCCAGCAGTTCCCAGACAGGGGGCGCAAATTCACCCCTCCACTTT.

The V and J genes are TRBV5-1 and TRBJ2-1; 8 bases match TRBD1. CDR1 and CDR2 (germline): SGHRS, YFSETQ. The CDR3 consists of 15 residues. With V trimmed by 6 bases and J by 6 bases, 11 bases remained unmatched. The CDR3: CASNLGQGGFNEQFF. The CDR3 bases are TGCGCCAGCAACCTAGGACAGGGTGGATTCAATGAGCAGTTCTTC.

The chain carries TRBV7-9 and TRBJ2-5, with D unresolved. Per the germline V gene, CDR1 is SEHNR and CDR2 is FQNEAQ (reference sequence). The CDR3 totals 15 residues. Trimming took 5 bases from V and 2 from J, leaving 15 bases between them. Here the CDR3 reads CASSPRQTSQETQYF. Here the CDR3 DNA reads TGTGCCAGCAGCCCGAGACAAACCTCACAAGAGACCCAGTACTTC.

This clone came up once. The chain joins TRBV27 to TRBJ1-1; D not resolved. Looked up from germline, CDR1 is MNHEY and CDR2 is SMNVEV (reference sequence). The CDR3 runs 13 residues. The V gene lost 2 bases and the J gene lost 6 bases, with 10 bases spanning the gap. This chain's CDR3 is CASSLGAGSEAFF. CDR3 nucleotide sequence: TGTGCCAGCAGTTTAGGTGCGGGATCTGAAGCTTTCTTT.

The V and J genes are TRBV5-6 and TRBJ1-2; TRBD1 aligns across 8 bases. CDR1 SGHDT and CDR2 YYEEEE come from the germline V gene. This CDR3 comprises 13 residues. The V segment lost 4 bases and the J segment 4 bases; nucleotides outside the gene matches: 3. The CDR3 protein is CASSRGQGYGYTF. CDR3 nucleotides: TGTGCCAGCAGCCGCGGACAGGGCTATGGCTACACCTTC.

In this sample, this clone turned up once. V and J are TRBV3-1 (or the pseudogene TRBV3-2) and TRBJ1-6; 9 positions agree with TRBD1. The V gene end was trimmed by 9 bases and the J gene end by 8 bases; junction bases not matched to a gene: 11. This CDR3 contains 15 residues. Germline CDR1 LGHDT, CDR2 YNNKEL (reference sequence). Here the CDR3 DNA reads TGTGCCAGTAGGGACCGGGACAGGGAGCATTCACCCCTCCACTTT. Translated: CASRDRDREHSPLHF.

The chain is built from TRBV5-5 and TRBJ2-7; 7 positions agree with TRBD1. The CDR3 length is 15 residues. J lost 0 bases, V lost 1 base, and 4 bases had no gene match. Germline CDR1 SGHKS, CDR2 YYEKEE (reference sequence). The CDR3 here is CASSLTGVASYEQYF. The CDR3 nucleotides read TGTGCCAGCAGCTTGACAGGGGTAGCCTCCTACGAGCAGTACTTC.

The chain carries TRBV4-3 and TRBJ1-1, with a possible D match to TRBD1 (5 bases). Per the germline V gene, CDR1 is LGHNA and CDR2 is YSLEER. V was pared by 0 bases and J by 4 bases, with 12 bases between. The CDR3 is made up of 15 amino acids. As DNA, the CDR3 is TGCGCCAGCAGCCAAGATCGGGCGGGGGGCACTGAAGCTTTCTTT. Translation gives CASSQDRAGGTEAFF.

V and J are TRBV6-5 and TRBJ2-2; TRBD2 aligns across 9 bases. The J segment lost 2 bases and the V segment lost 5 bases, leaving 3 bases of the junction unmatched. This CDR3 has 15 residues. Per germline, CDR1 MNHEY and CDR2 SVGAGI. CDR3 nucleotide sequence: TGTGCCAGCAGTCGCGGGGGGGCCAACACCGGGGAGCTGTTTTTT. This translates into CASSRGGANTGELFF.

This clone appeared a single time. The CDR3: CAWIQGADSPLHF. The CDR3 coding sequence is TGTGCCTGGATACAGGGGGCTGATTCACCCCTCCACTTT. The rearrangement uses TRBV30 and TRBJ1-6, with 9 bases lining up with TRBD1. J was trimmed by 8 bases and V by 4 bases; bases with no gene match: 3. CDR1 is GTSNPN and CDR2 is SVGIG in the germline V gene (reference sequence). The CDR3 totals 13 residues.

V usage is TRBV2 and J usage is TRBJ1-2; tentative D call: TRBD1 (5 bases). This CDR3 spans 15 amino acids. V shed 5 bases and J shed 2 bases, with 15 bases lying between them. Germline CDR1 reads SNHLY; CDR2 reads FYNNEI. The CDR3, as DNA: TGTGCCAGCAGTATTGGACGGGGGTCCAACTATGGCTACACCTTC. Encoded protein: CASSIGRGSNYGYTF.

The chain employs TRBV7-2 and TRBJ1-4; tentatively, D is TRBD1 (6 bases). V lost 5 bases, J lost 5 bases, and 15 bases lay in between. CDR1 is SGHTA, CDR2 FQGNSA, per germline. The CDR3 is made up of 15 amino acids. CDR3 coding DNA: TGTGCCAGCAGCCCAGGGGTAGGGGAGAATGAAAAACTGTTTTTT. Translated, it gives CASSPGVGENEKLFF.

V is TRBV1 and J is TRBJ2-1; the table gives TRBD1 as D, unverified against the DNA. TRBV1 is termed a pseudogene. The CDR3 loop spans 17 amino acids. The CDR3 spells CTSSQDPQQGHYNEQFF. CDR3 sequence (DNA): TGCACCAGCAGCCAAGATCCCCAGCAGGGACACTACAATGAGCAGTTCTTC.

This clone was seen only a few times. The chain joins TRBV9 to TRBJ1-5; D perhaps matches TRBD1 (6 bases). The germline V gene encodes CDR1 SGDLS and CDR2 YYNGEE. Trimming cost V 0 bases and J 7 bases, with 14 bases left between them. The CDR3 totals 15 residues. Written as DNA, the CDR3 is TGTGCCAGCAGCGTAGGCCCGGACAGTATACAGCCCCAGCATTTT. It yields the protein CASSVGPDSIQPQHF.

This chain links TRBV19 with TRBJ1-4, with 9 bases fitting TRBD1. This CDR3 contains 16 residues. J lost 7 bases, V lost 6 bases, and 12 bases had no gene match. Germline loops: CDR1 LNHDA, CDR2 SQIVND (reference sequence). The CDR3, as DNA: TGTGCCAGTAGCCGATCCGGGACAGGGCTTGGTGAAAAACTGTTTTTT. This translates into CASSRSGTGLGEKLFF. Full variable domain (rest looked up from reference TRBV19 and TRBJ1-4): DGGITQSPKYLFRKEGQNVTLSCEQNLNHDAMYWYRQDPGQGLRLIYYSQIVNDFQKGDIAEGYSVSREKKESFPLTVTSAQKNPTAFYLCASSRSGTGLGEKLFFGSGTQLSVL.

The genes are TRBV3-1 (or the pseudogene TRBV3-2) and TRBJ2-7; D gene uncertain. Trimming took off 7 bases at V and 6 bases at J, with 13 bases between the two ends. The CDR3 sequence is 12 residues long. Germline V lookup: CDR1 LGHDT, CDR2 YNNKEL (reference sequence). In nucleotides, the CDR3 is TGTGCCAGCAATGGGCCACGCCGCGAGCAGTACTTC. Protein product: CASNGPRREQYF.

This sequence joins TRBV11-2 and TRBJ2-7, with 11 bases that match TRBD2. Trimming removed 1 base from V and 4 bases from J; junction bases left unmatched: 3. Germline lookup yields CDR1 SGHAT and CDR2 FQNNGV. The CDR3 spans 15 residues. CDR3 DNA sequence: TGTGCCAGCAGCTTAGGCTCTAGCGGGGGGTACGAGCAGTACTTC. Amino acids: CASSLGSSGGYEQYF.

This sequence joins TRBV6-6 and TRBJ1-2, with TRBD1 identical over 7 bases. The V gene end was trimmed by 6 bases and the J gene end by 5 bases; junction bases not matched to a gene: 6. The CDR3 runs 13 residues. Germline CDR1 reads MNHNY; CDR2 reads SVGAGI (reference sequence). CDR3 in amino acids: CASRPGQAYGYTF. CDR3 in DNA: TGTGCCAGCAGGCCCGGACAGGCTTATGGCTACACCTTC.

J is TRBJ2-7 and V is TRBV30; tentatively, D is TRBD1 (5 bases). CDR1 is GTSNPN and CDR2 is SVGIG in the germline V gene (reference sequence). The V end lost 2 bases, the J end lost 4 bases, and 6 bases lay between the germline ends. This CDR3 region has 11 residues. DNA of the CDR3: TGTGCCTGGAGTAGACAGTACGAGCAGTACTTC. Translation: CAWSRQYEQYF.

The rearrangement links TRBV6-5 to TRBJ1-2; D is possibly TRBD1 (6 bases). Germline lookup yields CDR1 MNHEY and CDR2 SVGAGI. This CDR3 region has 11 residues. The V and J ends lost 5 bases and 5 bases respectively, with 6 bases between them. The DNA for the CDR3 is TGTGCCAGCAGTACAGGGTATGGCTACACCTTC. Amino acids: CASSTGYGYTF.

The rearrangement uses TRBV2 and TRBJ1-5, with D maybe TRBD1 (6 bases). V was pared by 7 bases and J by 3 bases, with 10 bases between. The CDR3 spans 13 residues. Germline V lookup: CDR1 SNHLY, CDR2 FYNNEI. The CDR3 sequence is CASTGQINQPQHF. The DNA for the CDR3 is TGTGCCAGCACTGGACAGATCAATCAGCCCCAGCATTTT.

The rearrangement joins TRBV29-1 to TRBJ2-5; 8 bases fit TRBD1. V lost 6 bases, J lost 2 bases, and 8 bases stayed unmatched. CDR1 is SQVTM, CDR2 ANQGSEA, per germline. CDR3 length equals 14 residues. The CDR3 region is CSVVGQGKQETQYF. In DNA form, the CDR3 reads TGCAGCGTGGTAGGACAGGGAAAGCAAGAGACCCAGTACTTC.

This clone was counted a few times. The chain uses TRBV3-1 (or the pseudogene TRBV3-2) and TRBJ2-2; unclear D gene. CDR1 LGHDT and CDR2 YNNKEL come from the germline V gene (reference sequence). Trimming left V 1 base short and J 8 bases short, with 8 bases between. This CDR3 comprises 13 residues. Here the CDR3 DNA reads TGTGCCAGCAGCCAAGTGAGTCGAGGGGAGCTGTTTTTT. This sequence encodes CASSQVSRGELFF.

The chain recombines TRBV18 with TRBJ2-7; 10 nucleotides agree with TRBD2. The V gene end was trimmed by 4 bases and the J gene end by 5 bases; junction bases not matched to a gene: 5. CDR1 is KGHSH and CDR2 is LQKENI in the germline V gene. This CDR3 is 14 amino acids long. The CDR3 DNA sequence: TGTGCCAGCTCACAGCGGGGGGGCCTCAACGAGCAGTACTTC. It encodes CASSQRGGLNEQYF.

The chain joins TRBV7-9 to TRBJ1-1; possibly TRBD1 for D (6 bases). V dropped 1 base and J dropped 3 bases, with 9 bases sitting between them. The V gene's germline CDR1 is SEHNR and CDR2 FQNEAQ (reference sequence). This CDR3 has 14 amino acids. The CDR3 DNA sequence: TGTGCCAGCAGCTTAGGGGGGCGAGACACTGAAGCTTTCTTT. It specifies CASSLGGRDTEAFF.